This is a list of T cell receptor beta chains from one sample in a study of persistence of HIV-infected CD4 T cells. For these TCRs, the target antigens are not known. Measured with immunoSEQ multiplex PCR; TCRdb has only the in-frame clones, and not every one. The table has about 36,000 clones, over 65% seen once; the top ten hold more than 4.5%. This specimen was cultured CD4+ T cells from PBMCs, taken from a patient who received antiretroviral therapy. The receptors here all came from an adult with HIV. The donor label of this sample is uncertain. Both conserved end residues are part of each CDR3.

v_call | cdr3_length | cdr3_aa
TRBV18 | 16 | CASSPPGLAGGYGYTF
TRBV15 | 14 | CATSSYDTENIQYF
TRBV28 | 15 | CASSRLAGGLKEQFF
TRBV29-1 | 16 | CSVESFVGSGTGELFF
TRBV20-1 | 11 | CSASQRDEQFF
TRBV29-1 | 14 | CSGAGGGSTDTQYF
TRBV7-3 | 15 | CASSLNRGPTGELFF
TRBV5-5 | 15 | CASSPVSGGTGELFF
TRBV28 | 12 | CASSLGPYTQYF
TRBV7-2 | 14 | CASSLGSTNTEAFF
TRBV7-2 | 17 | CASSQEGRTSTNEKLFF
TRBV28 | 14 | CASSLPGVGNTIYF
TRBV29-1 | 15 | CSVDGRVLGGDTQYF
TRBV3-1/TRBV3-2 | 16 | CASSRTIAGGLDTQYF
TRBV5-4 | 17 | CASSPELGGPLVYGYTF
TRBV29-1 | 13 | CSVMGQGDQPQHF
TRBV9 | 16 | CASSPQGEWGTDTQYF
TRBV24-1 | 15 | CATSVEGGSTDTQYF
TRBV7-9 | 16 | CASSLGRGNSYNEQFF
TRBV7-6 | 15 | CASSLGAGGLGEQFF
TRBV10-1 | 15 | CASSDRGTENTEAFF
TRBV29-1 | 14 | CSVVPPSKSNEQFF
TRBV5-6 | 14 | CASSTGQGATEAFF
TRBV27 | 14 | CASAVGTGYEKLFF
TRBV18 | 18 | CASSPRSGGATSTDTQYF
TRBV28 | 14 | CASSLEQGYYEQYF
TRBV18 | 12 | CASSPATGELFF
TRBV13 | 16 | CASSLNKISSGNTIYF
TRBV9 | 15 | CASSVDYRGNTEAFF
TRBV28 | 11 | CASRQDYGYTF
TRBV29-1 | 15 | CSVTGHFTLTDTQYF
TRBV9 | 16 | CASSPEGRTNTGELFF
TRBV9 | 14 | CASRALDRADGYTF
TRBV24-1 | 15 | CATNAAGMNTDTQYF
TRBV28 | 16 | CASSSSGDREDNEQFF
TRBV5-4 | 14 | CASSSWAVSYEQYF
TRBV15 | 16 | CATSRQRGTGHYEQYF
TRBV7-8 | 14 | CASSSPPGVYGYTF
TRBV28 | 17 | CASSLSTPAGRKGGYTF
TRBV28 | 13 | CASSRQGGYEQYF
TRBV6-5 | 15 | CASSYSIVSNQPQHF
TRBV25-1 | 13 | CASSTSGGNEQFF